This T cell receptor (beta chain) was sequenced in a study of regulatory T cells in long-lasting Graves disease. On this clonotype: This clone may be a read error of a much larger clone one base away.

Stated time point: newly diagnosed GD, antithyroid drugs for less than 3 months. PBMC-extracted RNA yielded the TCR library. Construction of TCR beta libraries relied on iRepertoire HTBI primers and on Arm-PCR targeting CDR3 regions. From the multiplex PCR reads, TCRdb called clonotypes with MiXCR, one entry per CDR3 protein. Of 300,000 to 400,000 distinct CDR3 sequences in the sample, approximately 15% were seen once. The CDR3 totals 11 residues. The V gene's germline CDR1 is MDHEN and CDR2 SYDVKM. In addition, the sample was reused for a study of T cells in Graves' hyperthyroidism and ophthalmopathy.

The rearrangement joins TRBV28 to TRBJ1-2; no reliable D call. Material: peripheral blood mononuclear cells (PBMCs), obtained at new diagnosis, from a patient treated with antithyroid drugs. The TCR originated in a man between 40 and 49 years old with Graves disease. The chain's CDR3 is CASSFVAGCTF. In DNA, the CDR3 is TGTGCCAGCAGCTTCGTGGCTGGCTGCACCTTC.